This T cell receptor (beta chain) was obtained from a study of blood T cell repertoires in COVID-19. The repertoire was sequenced with immunoSEQ multiplex PCR; TCRdb's copy has only in-frame clones and lacks some. The table shows 90,000 to 120,000 clones, with around 79% occurring only once. The V gene lost 0 bases and the J gene lost 0 bases, with 6 bases spanning the gap. The germline V gene encodes CDR1 SGDLS and CDR2 YYNGEE. The length of the CDR3 is 14 residues. Input material: peripheral blood. The J gene is TRBJ1-2, the V gene TRBV9; D call uncertain. This receptor was identified in a man in his 70s with active or convalescent COVID-19. CDR3 nucleotide sequence: TGTGCCAGCAGCGTAGGGAGCCCTAACTATGGCTACACCTTC. Translating gives CASSVGSPNYGYTF.